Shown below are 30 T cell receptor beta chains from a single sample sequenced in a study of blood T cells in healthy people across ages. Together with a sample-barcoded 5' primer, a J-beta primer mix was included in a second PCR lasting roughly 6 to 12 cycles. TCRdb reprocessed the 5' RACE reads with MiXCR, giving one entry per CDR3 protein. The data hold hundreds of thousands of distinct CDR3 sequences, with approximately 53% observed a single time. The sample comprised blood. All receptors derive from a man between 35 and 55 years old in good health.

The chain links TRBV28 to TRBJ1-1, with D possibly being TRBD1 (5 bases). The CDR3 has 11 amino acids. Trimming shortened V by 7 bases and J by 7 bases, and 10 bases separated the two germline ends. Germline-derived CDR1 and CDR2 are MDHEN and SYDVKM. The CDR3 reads CASTGGSEAFF. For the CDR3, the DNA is TGTGCCAGCACCGGGGGGAGTGAAGCTTTCTTT.

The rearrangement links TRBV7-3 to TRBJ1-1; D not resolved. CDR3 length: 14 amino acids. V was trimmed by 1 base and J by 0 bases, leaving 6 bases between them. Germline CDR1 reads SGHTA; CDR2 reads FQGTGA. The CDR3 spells CASSLNAVNTEAFF. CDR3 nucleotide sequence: TGTGCCAGCAGCTTAAATGCAGTGAACACTGAAGCTTTCTTT.

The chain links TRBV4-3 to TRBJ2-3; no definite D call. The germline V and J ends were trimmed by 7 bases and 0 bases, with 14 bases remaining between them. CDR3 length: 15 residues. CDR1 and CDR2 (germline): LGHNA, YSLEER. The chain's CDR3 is CASTMVGSSTDTQYF. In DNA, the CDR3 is TGCGCCAGCACAATGGTCGGAAGTAGCACAGATACGCAGTATTTT.

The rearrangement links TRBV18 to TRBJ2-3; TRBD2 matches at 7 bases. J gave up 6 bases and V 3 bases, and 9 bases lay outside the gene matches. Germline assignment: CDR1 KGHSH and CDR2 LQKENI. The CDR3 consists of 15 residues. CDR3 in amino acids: CASSPLGLTWDTQYF. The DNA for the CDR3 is TGTGCCAGCTCACCTCTGGGACTAACTTGGGATACGCAGTATTTT.

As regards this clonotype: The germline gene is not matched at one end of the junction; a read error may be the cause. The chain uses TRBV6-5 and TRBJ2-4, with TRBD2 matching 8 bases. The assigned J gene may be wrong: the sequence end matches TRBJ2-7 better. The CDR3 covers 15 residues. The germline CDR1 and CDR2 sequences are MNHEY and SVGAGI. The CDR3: CASSQSGGSSDEQYF. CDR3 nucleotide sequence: TGTGCCAGCAGTCAGAGCGGGGGATCCTCCGACGAGCAGTACTTC.

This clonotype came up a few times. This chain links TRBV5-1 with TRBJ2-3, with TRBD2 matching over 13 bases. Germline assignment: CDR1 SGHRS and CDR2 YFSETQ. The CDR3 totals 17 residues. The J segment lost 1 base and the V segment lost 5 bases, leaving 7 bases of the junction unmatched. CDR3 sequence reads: CASSRTSGGVGTDTQYF. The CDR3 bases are TGCGCCAGCAGTCGGACTAGCGGGGGCGTTGGCACAGATACGCAGTATTTT.

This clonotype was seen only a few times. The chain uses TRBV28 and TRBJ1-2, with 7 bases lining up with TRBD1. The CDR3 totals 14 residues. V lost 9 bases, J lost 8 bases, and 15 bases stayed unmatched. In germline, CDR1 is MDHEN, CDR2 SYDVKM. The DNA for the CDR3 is TGTGCCAGTCAGGGGACAGTAGAATTGGAGGGCTACACCTTC. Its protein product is CASQGTVELEGYTF.

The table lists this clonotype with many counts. CDR3 in amino acids: CASNLGPGQSPTGANVLTF. CDR3 coding DNA: TGTGCCAGCAACTTGGGTCCGGGACAGAGCCCCACTGGGGCCAACGTCCTGACTTTC. J is TRBJ2-6 and V is TRBV7-3; 7 positions agree with TRBD1. Germline CDR1 and CDR2: SGHTA and FQGTGA. The CDR3 contains 19 residues. With 7 bases clipped from V and 2 bases from J, the junction kept 17 bases outside the gene matches.

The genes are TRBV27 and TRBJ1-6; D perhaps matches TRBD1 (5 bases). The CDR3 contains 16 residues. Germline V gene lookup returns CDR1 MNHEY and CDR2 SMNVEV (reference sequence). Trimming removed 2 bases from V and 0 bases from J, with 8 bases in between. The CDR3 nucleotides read TGTGCCAGCAGTTTACGACAGAGCTCCTATAATTCACCCCTCCACTTT. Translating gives CASSLRQSSYNSPLHF.

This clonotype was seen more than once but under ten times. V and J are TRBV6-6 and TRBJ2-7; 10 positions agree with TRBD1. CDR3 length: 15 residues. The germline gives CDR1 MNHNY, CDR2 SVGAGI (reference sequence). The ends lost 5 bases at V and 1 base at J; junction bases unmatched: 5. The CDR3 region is CASSAGTGVSYEQYF. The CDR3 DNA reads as TGTGCCAGCAGTGCCGGGACAGGGGTTTCCTACGAGCAGTACTTC.

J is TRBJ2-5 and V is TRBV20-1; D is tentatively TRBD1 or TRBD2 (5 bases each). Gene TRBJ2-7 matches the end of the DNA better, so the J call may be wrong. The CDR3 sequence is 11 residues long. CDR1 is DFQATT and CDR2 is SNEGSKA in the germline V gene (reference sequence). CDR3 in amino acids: CSARDGAEQYF. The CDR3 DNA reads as TGCAGTGCTAGAGACGGGGCCGAGCAGTACTTC.

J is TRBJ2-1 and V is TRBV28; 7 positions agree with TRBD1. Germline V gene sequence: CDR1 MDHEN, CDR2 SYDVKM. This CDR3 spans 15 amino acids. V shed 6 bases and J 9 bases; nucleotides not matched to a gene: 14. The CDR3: CASSQKPTGSGEQFF. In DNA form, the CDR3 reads TGTGCCAGCAGCCAGAAACCGACAGGGAGTGGTGAGCAGTTCTTC. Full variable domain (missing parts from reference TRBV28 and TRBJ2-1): DVKVTQSSRYLVKRTGEKVFLECVQDMDHENMFWYRQDPGLGLRLIYFSYDVKMKEKGDIPEGYSVSREKKERFSLILESASTNQTSMYLCASSQKPTGSGEQFFGPGTRLTVL.

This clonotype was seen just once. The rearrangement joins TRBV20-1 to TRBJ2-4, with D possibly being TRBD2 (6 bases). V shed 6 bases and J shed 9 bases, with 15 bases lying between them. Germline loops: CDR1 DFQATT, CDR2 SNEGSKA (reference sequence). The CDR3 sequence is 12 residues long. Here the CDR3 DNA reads TGCAGTGCAGTAACGGGAGTTGGCATTCAGTACTTC. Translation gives CSAVTGVGIQYF.

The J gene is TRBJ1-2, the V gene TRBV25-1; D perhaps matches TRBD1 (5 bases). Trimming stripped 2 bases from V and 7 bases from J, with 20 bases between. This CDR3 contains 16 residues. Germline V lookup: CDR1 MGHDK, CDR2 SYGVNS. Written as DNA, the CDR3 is TGTGCCAGCAGTGAAGCTATCGGGGCAAGAGGGATTGGCTACACCTTC. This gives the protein CASSEAIGARGIGYTF.

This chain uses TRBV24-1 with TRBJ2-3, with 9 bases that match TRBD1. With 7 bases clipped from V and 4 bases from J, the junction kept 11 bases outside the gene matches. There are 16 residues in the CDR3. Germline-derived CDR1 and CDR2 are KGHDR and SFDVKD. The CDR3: CATSLPGQGFSDTQYF. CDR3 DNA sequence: TGTGCCACCAGCCTCCCGGGACAGGGTTTCTCAGATACGCAGTATTTT.

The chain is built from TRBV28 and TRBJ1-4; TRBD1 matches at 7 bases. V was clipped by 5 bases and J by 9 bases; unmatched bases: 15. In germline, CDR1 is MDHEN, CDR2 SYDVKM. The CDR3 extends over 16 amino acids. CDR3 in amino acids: CASSNLGQALLKKLFF. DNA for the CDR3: TGTGCCAGCAGTAACCTCGGACAGGCCTTATTGAAAAAACTGTTTTTT.

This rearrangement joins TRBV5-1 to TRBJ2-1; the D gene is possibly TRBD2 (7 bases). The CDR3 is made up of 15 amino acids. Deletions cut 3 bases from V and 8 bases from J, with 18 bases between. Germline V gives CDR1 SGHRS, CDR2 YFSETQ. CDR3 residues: CASSYSGGKVDEQFF. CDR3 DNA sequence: TGCGCCAGCAGCTACTCGGGGGGCAAGGTCGATGAGCAGTTCTTC.

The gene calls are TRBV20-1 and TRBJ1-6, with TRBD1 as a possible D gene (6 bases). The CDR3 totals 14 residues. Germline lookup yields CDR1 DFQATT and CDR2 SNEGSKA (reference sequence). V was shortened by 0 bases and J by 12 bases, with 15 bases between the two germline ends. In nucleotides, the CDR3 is TGCAGTGCTAGAGATCAGGGGCCCAGGGGACCCCTCCACTTT. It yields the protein CSARDQGPRGPLHF.

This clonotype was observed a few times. The CDR3 reads CASSLDRGREKFF. The CDR3 region has the DNA TGTGCCAGCAGCTTAGACAGGGGGCGAGAAAAGTTCTTC. J is TRBJ2-1 and V is TRBV6-1, with 10 bases fitting TRBD1. The CDR3 is made up of 13 amino acids. After removal of 6 bases from V and 14 bases from J, the junction contained 10 bases not matched to a gene. CDR1 MNHNS and CDR2 SASEGT come from the germline V gene.

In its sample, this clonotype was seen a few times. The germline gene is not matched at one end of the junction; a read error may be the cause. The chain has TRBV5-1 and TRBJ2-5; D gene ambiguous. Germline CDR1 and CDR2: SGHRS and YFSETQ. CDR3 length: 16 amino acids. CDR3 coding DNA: TGCGCCAGCGGCTTGGGCCGGTCGGGTATCCAAGAGACCCAGTACTTC. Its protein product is CASGLGRSGIQETQYF.

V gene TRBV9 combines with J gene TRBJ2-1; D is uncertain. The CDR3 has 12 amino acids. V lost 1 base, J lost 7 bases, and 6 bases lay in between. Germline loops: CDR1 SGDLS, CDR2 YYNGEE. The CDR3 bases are TGTGCCAGCAGCGTAATAACTAATGAGCAGTTCTTC. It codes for CASSVITNEQFF.

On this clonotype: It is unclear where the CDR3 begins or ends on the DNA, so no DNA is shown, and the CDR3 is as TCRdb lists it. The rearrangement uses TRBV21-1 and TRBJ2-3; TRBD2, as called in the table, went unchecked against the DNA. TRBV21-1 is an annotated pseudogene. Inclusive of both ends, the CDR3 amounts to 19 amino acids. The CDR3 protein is CASSKGGVGQGNKTDTQYF.

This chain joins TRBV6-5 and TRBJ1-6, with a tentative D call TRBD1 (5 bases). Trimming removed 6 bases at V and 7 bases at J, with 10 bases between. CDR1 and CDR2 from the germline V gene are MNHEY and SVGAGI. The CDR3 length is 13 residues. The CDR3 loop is CASRQVTNSPLHF. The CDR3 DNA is TGTGCCAGCAGACAGGTTACAAATTCACCCCTCCACTTT.

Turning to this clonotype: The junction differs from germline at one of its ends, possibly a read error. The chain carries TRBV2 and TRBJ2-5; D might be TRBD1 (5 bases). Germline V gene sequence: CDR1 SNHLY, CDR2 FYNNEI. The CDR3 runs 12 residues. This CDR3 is CAGRAGVETQYF. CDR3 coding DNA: TGTGCCGGCAGGGCTGGGGTTGAGACCCAGTACTTC.

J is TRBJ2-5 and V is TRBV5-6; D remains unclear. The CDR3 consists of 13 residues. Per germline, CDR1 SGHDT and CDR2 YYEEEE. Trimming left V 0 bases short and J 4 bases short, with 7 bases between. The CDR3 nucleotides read TGTGCCAGCAGCTTGGTGCCCACAGAGACCCAGTACTTC. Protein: CASSLVPTETQYF.

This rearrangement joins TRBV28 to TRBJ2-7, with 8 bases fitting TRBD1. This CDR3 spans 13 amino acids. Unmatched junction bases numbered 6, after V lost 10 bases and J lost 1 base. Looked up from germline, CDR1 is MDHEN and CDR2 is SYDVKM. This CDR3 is CAIGQGASYEQYF. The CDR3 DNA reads TGTGCCATCGGACAGGGAGCATCCTACGAGCAGTACTTC.

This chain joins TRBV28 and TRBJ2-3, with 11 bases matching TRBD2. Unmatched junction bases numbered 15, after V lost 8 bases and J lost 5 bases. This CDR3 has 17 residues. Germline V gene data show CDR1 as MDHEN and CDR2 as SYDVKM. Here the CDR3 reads CASWGTATSGILDTQYF. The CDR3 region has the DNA TGTGCCAGCTGGGGGACGGCGACTAGCGGGATACTAGATACGCAGTATTTT.

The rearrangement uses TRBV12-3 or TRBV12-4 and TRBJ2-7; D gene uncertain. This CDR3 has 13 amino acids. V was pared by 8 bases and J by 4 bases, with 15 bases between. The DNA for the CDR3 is TGTGCCAGCCGAATCTCCCCTATTTACGAGCAGTACTTC. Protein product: CASRISPIYEQYF.

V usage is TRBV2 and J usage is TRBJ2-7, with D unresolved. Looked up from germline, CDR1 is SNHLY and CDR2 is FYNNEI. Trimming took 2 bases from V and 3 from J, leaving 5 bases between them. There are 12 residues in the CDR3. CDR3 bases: TGTGCCAGCAGTGAATTTCACTACGAGCAGTACTTC. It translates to CASSEFHYEQYF.

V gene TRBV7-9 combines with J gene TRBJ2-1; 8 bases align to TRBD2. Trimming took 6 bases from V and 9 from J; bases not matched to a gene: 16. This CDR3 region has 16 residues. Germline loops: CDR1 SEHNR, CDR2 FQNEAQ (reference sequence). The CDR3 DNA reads TGTGCCAGCAGGCCCATAAGCGGGAGTAGAGTCAGTGAGCAGTTCTTC. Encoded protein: CASRPISGSRVSEQFF.